Each of the 28 T cell receptor beta chains below was sequenced from the same sample in a study of cytomegalovirus exposure and HLA in healthy donors. With 60 Vbeta and 13 Jbeta primers, the PCR was carried out. The protocol was immunoSEQ multiplex PCR, while the TCRdb copy is restricted to in-frame clones and leaves out a portion. Among 73,000 or so clones, 70% to 90% were seen once, and the ten largest hold 6.5%. Material: PBMCs. These receptors originate from a human donor in good health.

The chain is built from TRBV9 and TRBJ1-2; 8 bases line up with TRBD1. The germline V gene encodes CDR1 SGDLS and CDR2 YYNGEE. CDR3 length: 14 amino acids. Losses at the gene ends were 4 bases for V and 4 bases for J; bases not matched to a gene: 6. The CDR3 region is CASSRAGQVYGYTF. The CDR3 bases are TGTGCCAGCAGCCGGGCGGGACAGGTCTATGGCTACACCTTC.

The chain carries TRBV5-1 and TRBJ1-6; D possibly corresponds to TRBD1 (5 bases). From germline, CDR1 is SGHRS and CDR2 YFSETQ. The V end was cut by 7 bases, the J end by 7 bases, with 21 bases between. CDR3 length equals 16 residues. The CDR3 nucleotides are TGCGCCAGCTTCCCGGGCTTGCTCAGGGAAAATTCACCCCTCCACTTT. This codes for CASFPGLLRENSPLHF.

The rearrangement joins TRBV9 to TRBJ2-3; 11 bases fit TRBD2. The J segment lost 2 bases and the V segment lost 2 bases, leaving 4 bases of the junction unmatched. CDR1 is SGDLS, CDR2 YYNGEE, per germline. The CDR3 contains 16 residues. CDR3 sequence reads: CASSVQGLAVTDTQYF. The CDR3 nucleotides read TGTGCCAGCAGCGTCCAGGGACTAGCGGTCACAGATACGCAGTATTTT.

V gene TRBV10-3 combines with J gene TRBJ2-7; 8 bases line up with TRBD1. This CDR3 is 15 amino acids long. Per the germline V gene, CDR1 is ENHRY and CDR2 is SYGVKD. V dropped 6 bases and J dropped 6; count of bases not matched to a gene: 13. The chain's CDR3 is CAIRPGQGGSREQYF. The CDR3 DNA sequence: TGTGCCATCAGACCCGGACAGGGAGGATCTCGCGAGCAGTACTTC.

This rearrangement joins TRBV13 to TRBJ1-2; D may be TRBD1 (5 bases). This CDR3 region has 17 residues. The germline V gene encodes CDR1 PRHDT and CDR2 FYEKMQ (reference sequence). V dropped 0 bases and J dropped 4 bases, with 18 bases sitting between them. Here the CDR3 reads CASSLGPGGTDPYGYTF. For the CDR3, the DNA is TGTGCCAGCAGCTTAGGCCCGGGGGGGACGGATCCCTATGGCTACACCTTC.

This chain links TRBV9 with TRBJ1-3; possibly TRBD1 for D (6 bases). Trimming left V 4 bases short and J 4 bases short, with 27 bases between. CDR1 is SGDLS and CDR2 is YYNGEE in the germline V gene. This CDR3 has 19 amino acids. The CDR3: CASSLRQGLTTESGNTIYF. In nucleotides, the CDR3 is TGTGCCAGCAGCCTCCGTCAGGGGCTAACAACGGAATCCGGAAACACCATATATTTT.

This chain connects TRBV5-1 to TRBJ2-1, with 7 positions matching TRBD1. The CDR3 runs 14 residues. Germline V gene data show CDR1 as SGHRS and CDR2 as YFSETQ. Trimming cost V 0 bases and J 7 bases; bases outside gene matches: 4. The CDR3: CASSLEGAGNEQFF. The CDR3 DNA reads as TGCGCCAGCAGCTTGGAGGGGGCTGGGAATGAGCAGTTCTTC.

This sequence joins TRBV2 and TRBJ2-1; 7 positions match TRBD2. Trimming cost V 7 bases and J 4 bases; bases outside gene matches: 4. CDR1 is SNHLY and CDR2 is FYNNEI in the germline V gene. The CDR3 runs 13 residues. For the CDR3, the DNA is TGTGCCAGCAAACCAGCGGGGTACAATGAGCAGTTCTTC. This translates into CASKPAGYNEQFF. The full variable domain, completed using reference TRBV2 and TRBJ2-1, is EPEVTQTPSHQVTQMGQEVILRCVPISNHLYFYWYRQILGQKVEFLVSFYNNEISEKSEIFDDQFSVERPDGSNFTLKIRSTKLEDSAMYFCASKPAGYNEQFFGPGTRLTVL.

The gene calls are TRBV15 and TRBJ2-3; D might be TRBD1 (5 bases). The CDR3 is 14 residues long. Trimming removed 2 bases at V and 7 bases at J, with 13 bases between. Germline V gene sequence: CDR1 LNHNV, CDR2 YYDKDF (reference sequence). CDR3 protein: CATSRSTGMNTQYF. Written as DNA, the CDR3 is TGTGCCACCAGCAGATCTACAGGAATGAATACGCAGTATTTT.

J is TRBJ2-3 and V is TRBV11-1, with 8 bases lining up with TRBD1. Germline V gene sequence: CDR1 SGHAT, CDR2 FQDESV (reference sequence). This CDR3 comprises 15 residues. Trimming at V came to 1 base and at J to 3 bases, leaving 3 bases not matched to a gene. The CDR3 loop is CASSLGTGRTDTQYF. DNA for the CDR3: TGTGCCAGCAGCTTAGGGACAGGGCGGACAGATACGCAGTATTTT.

This clone was recorded only once. The rearrangement links TRBV9 to TRBJ2-5, with D perhaps matching TRBD2 (5 bases). Judging by the DNA end, TRBJ2-7 fits better; the J call may be wrong. Germline assignment: CDR1 SGDLS and CDR2 YYNGEE. The CDR3 length is 14 residues. The CDR3 DNA reads as TGTGCCAGCAGCGTAGGGGTAGCGAGCTACGAGCAGTACTTC. The encoded protein is CASSVGVASYEQYF.

This chain links TRBV4-1 with TRBJ2-4; D is undetermined. Per the germline V gene, CDR1 is MGHRA and CDR2 is YSYEKL. The length of the CDR3 is 13 residues. The ends were cut back, 4 bases at V and 5 bases at J, with 9 bases in the middle. CDR3 sequence: CASSLREQNIQYF. The CDR3 nucleotides are TGCGCCAGCAGCCTCCGAGAGCAAAACATTCAGTACTTC.

This clone was recorded only once. The chain links TRBV7-8 to TRBJ2-3, with 10 bases matching TRBD2. The CDR3 length is 16 residues. V dropped 5 bases and J dropped 2; count of bases not matched to a gene: 7. Germline V gene lookup returns CDR1 SGHVS and CDR2 FQNEAQ. CDR3 in amino acids: CASSVLAGAPTDTQYF. Here the CDR3 DNA reads TGTGCCAGCAGCGTCCTAGCGGGGGCCCCCACAGATACGCAGTATTTT.

This rearrangement joins TRBV9 to TRBJ1-1; D is ambiguous. V was cut by 4 bases and J by 10 bases, with 23 bases left in between. There are 15 residues in the CDR3. Germline loops: CDR1 SGDLS, CDR2 YYNGEE. CDR3 protein: CASSPGSGEVHGAFF. In nucleotides, the CDR3 is TGTGCCAGCAGCCCCGGAAGTGGGGAGGTTCATGGAGCTTTCTTT.

The rearrangement uses TRBV5-1 and TRBJ2-5, with 9 nucleotides matching TRBD1. The V gene end was trimmed by 5 bases and the J gene end by 5 bases; junction bases not matched to a gene: 13. Germline V gene lookup returns CDR1 SGHRS and CDR2 YFSETQ. This CDR3 spans 16 amino acids. CDR3 region: CASSPRTGESIETQYF. CDR3 sequence (DNA): TGCGCCAGCAGTCCCCGGACAGGGGAAAGTATTGAGACCCAGTACTTC.

This chain links TRBV6-1 with TRBJ1-2; TRBD1 agrees at 8 bases. Germline V CDR1 and CDR2: MNHNS, SASEGT. V was pared by 8 bases and J by 6 bases, with 2 bases of the junction left unmatched. The CDR3 covers 11 residues. The CDR3 region has the DNA TGTGCCAGCCAGGGGGCTGATGGCTACACCTTC. It is translated as CASQGADGYTF.

The V and J genes are TRBV20-1 and TRBJ1-2; D possibly corresponds to TRBD1 (5 bases). CDR1 and CDR2 (germline): DFQATT, SNEGSKA (reference sequence). V lost 3 bases and J lost 6, with 5 bases in between. The CDR3 sequence is 10 residues long. This CDR3 is CSASRDGYTF. The CDR3 DNA is TGCAGTGCTAGCAGGGATGGCTACACCTTC.

This clone was counted a few times. V is TRBV6-1 and J is TRBJ1-4; 7 positions agree with TRBD1. J gave up 4 bases and V 5 bases, and 7 bases lay outside the gene matches. In germline, CDR1 is MNHNS, CDR2 SASEGT. This CDR3 region has 15 residues. The CDR3 sequence is CASSLDRADNEKLFF. Written as DNA, the CDR3 is TGTGCCAGCAGTCTTGACAGGGCTGATAATGAAAAACTGTTTTTT.

This rearrangement joins TRBV5-1 to TRBJ2-7; D perhaps matches TRBD2 (6 bases). Germline loops: CDR1 SGHRS, CDR2 YFSETQ. Trimming took off 1 base at V and 3 bases at J, with 8 bases between the two ends. The CDR3 length is 13 residues. The CDR3 region is CASSLQDYYEQYF. In nucleotides, the CDR3 is TGCGCCAGCAGCTTGCAGGACTACTACGAGCAGTACTTC.

This chain joins TRBV5-4 and TRBJ2-1; tentatively, D is TRBD1 (6 bases). V shed 4 bases and J shed 5 bases, with 16 bases lying between them. The length of the CDR3 is 15 residues. Germline CDR1 reads SGHNT; CDR2 reads YYREEE (reference sequence). CDR3 nucleotide sequence: TGTGCCAGCAGCAAGCCCTTAACAGGGAACAATGAGCAGTTCTTC. It yields the protein CASSKPLTGNNEQFF.

The gene calls are TRBV5-4 and TRBJ2-1; TRBD2 matches at 8 bases. The V and J ends lost 4 bases and 9 bases, in that order; junction bases with no gene match: 18. Per germline, CDR1 SGHNT and CDR2 YYREEE (reference sequence). The CDR3 runs to 17 residues. CDR3 residues: CASSRTPGGGVVGEQFF. The CDR3 nucleotides are TGTGCCAGCAGCCGAACGCCGGGGGGGGGTGTAGTGGGTGAGCAGTTCTTC.

This chain links TRBV5-1 with TRBJ2-7, with D hard to call. Germline V CDR1 and CDR2: SGHRS, YFSETQ. The CDR3 is 14 amino acids. The ends were cut back, 0 bases at V and 0 bases at J, with 7 bases in the middle. CDR3 DNA sequence: TGCGCCAGCAGCTTGGGACAAGACTCCTACGAGCAGTACTTC. Amino acid sequence: CASSLGQDSYEQYF.

This clone came up once. The chain carries TRBV5-1 and TRBJ2-6; unclear D gene. V was cut by 2 bases and J by 1 base, with 13 bases left in between. The CDR3 consists of 17 residues. Germline lookup yields CDR1 SGHRS and CDR2 YFSETQ. CDR3 region: CASSFGLIASGANVLTF. The CDR3 DNA follows: TGCGCCAGCAGCTTTGGGCTTATCGCGTCTGGGGCCAACGTCCTGACTTTC.

This chain connects TRBV2 to TRBJ1-2; 11 bases match TRBD1. Looked up from germline, CDR1 is SNHLY and CDR2 is FYNNEI. The trim removed 3 bases at V and 4 bases at J, leaving 7 bases unmatched. The CDR3 consists of 16 residues. CDR3 sequence reads: CASSEMGQGGIYGYTF. CDR3 DNA sequence: TGTGCCAGCAGTGAGATGGGACAGGGGGGGATCTATGGCTACACCTTC.

The chain is built from TRBV2 and TRBJ2-3; the match to TRBD2 covers 12 bases. Per germline, CDR1 SNHLY and CDR2 FYNNEI. Losses at the gene ends were 4 bases for V and 4 bases for J; bases not matched to a gene: 3. The CDR3 has 15 amino acids. In nucleotides, the CDR3 is TGTGCCAGCAGTGCTCTAGCGGGGGGGTCAGATACGCAGTATTTT. Translation gives CASSALAGGSDTQYF.

This clone is a singleton in its sample. This sequence joins TRBV7-2 and TRBJ2-1; perhaps TRBD1 as D (5 bases). Trimming shortened V by 4 bases and J by 7 bases, and 14 bases separated the two germline ends. The length of the CDR3 is 14 residues. The V gene's germline CDR1 is SGHTA and CDR2 FQGNSA. CDR3 DNA: TGTGCCAGCAGCTCCGACAGAGTTGGGAATGAGCAGTTCTTC. Protein: CASSSDRVGNEQFF.

The chain is built from TRBV5-8 and TRBJ1-1; a weak D match, TRBD1 (5 bases). This CDR3 region has 14 residues. Trimming removed 4 bases from V and 1 base from J, with 11 bases in between. In germline, CDR1 is SGHTS, CDR2 YDEGEE. The CDR3 DNA follows: TGTGCCAGCAGCCTGAGGAGGGGGAACACTGAAGCTTTCTTT. Translation: CASSLRRGNTEAFF.

The genes are TRBV6-4 and TRBJ2-1; 7 nucleotides agree with TRBD1. V trimming: 6 bases; J trimming: 0 bases; junction bases outside the gene matches: 2. In germline, CDR1 is MRHNA, CDR2 SNTAGT. The CDR3 totals 14 residues. CDR3 region: CASSRDSSYNEQFF. DNA of the CDR3: TGTGCCAGCAGCCGGGACAGCTCCTACAATGAGCAGTTCTTC.